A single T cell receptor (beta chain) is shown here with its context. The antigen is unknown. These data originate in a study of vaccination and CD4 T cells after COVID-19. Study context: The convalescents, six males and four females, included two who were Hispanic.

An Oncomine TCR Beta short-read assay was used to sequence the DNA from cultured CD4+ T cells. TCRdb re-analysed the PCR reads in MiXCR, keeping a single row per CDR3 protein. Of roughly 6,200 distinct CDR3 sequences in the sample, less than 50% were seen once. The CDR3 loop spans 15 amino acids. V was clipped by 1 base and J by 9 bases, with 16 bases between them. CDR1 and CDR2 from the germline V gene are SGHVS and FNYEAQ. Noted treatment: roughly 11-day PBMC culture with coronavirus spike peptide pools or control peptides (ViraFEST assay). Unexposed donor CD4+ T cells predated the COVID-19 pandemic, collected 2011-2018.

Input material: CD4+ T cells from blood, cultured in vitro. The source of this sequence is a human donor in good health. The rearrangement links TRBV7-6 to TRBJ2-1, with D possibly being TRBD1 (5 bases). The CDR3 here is CASSLEQGPPVEQFF. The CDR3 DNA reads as TGTGCCAGCAGCTTAGAGCAGGGCCCACCGGTTGAGCAGTTCTTC.